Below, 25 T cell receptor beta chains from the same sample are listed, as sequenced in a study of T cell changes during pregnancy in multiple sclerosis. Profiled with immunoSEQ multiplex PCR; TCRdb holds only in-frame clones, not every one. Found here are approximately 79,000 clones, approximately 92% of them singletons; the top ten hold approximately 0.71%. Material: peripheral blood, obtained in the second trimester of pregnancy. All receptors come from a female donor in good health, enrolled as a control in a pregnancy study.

The CDR3 protein is CASSLQGRTPLHF. DNA of the CDR3: TGCGCCAGCAGCTTGCAGGGCCGGACACCCCTCCACTTT. This sequence joins TRBV5-1 and TRBJ1-6; a possible D gene is TRBD1 (5 bases). The CDR3 extends over 13 amino acids. CDR1 is SGHRS and CDR2 is YFSETQ in the germline V gene. Between the trimmed V and J ends, which lost 1 base and 11 bases, there was a span of 10 bases.

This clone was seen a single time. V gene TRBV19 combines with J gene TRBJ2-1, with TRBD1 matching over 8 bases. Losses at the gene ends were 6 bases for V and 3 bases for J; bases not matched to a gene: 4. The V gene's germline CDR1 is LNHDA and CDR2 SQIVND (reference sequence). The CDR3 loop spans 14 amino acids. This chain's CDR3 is CASSRGQGYNEQFF. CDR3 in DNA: TGTGCCAGTAGCCGCGGACAGGGCTACAATGAGCAGTTCTTC.

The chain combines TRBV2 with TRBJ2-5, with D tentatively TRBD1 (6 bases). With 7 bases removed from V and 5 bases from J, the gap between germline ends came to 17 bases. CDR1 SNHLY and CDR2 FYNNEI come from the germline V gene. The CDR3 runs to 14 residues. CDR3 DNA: TGTGCCAGCACACAAAACAGGGTGCCGGAGACCCAGTACTTC. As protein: CASTQNRVPETQYF.

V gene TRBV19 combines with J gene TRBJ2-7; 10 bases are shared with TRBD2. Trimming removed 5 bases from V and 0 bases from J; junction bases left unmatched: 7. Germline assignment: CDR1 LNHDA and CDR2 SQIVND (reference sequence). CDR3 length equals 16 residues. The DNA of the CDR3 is TGTGCCAGTAGTGAGGTACTAGCGGGGAGCTCCTACGAGCAGTACTTC. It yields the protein CASSEVLAGSSYEQYF.

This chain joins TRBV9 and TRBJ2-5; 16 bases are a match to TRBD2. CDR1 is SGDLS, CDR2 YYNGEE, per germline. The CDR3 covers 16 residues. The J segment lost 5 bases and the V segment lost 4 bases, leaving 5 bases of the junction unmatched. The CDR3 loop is CASSSGLAGGWETQYF. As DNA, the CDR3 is TGTGCCAGCAGCTCGGGACTAGCGGGGGGGTGGGAGACCCAGTACTTC.

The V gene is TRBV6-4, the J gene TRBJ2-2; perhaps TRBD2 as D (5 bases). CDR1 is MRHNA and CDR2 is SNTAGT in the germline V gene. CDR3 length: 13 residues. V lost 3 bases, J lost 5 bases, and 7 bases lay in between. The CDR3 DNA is TGTGCCAGCAGTGAACGGAGGACCGGGGAGCTGTTTTTT. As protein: CASSERRTGELFF.

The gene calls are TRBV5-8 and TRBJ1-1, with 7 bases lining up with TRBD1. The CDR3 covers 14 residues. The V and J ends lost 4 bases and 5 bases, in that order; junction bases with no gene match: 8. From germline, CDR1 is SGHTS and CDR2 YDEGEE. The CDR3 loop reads CASSLDRAATEAFF. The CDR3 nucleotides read TGTGCCAGCAGCCTCGACAGGGCGGCGACTGAAGCTTTCTTT.

CDR3: CASSLGQGGGNTEAFF. CDR3 DNA sequence: TGTGCCAGCAGCTTAGGACAGGGAGGAGGGAACACTGAAGCTTTCTTT. V is TRBV11-3 and J is TRBJ1-1, with 7 nucleotides matching TRBD1. Trimming cost V 1 base and J 1 base; bases outside gene matches: 6. CDR1 and CDR2 from the germline V gene are SGHNT and YENEEA. The CDR3 is 16 amino acids.

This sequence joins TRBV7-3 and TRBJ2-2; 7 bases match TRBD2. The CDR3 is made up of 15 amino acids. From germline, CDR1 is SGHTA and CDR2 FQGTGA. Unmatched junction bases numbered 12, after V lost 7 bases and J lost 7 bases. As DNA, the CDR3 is TGTGCCAGCACACCAACGGGGGGAGTGGACGGGGAGCTGTTTTTT. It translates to CASTPTGGVDGELFF.

The CDR3 bases are TGTGCCACCAGCAACCTCCGGGGTCAGCCCCAGCATTTT. It yields the protein CATSNLRGQPQHF. J is TRBJ1-5 and V is TRBV15; the D is unclear. Germline V gives CDR1 LNHNV, CDR2 YYDKDF (reference sequence). The CDR3 contains 13 residues. V shed 4 bases and J shed 6 bases, with 10 bases lying between them. Full variable domain (missing parts from reference TRBV15 and TRBJ1-5): DAMVIQNPRYQVTQFGKPVTLSCSQTLNHNVMYWYQQKSSQAPKLLFHYYDKDFNNEADTPDNFQSRRPNTSFCFLDIRSPGLGDTAMYLCATSNLRGQPQHFGDGTRLSIL.

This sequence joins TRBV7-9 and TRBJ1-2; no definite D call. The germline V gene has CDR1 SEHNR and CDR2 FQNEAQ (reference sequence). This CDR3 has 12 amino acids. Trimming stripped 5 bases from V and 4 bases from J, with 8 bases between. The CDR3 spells CASSLAIYGYTF. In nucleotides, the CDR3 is TGTGCCAGCAGCCTGGCCATCTATGGCTACACCTTC.

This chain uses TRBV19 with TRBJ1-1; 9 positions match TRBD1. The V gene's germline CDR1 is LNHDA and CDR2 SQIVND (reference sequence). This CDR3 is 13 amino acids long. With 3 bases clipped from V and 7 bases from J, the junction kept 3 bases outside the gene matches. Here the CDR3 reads CASSIRTGDEAFF. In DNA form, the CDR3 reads TGTGCCAGTAGTATTAGGACAGGGGATGAAGCTTTCTTT.

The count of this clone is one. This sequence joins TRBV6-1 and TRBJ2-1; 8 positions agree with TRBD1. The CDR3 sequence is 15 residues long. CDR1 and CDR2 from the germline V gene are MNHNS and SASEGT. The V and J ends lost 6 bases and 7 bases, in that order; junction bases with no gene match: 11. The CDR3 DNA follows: TGTGCCAGCAGCGGGACCGACAGGACAGGGAATGAGCAGTTCTTC. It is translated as CASSGTDRTGNEQFF.

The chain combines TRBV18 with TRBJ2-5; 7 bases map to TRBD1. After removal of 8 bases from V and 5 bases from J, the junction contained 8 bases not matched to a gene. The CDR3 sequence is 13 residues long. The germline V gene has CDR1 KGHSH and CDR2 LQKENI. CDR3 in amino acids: CASLDRLEETQYF. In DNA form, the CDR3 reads TGTGCCAGCCTGGACAGGTTGGAGGAGACCCAGTACTTC. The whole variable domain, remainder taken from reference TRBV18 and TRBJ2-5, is NAGVMQNPRHLVRRRGQEARLRCSPMKGHSHVYWYRQLPEEGLKFMVYLQKENIIDESGMPKERFSAEFPKEGPSILRIQQVVRGDSAAYFCASLDRLEETQYFGPGTRLLVL.

The CDR3 DNA reads TGTGCCTGGAAAGGGACAGACTACGAGCAGTACTTC. Residues: CAWKGTDYEQYF. The chain links TRBV30 to TRBJ2-7; TRBD1 aligns across 7 bases. J lost 3 bases, V lost 4 bases, and 3 bases had no gene match. The CDR3 spans 12 residues. Germline CDR1 reads GTSNPN; CDR2 reads SVGIG (reference sequence).

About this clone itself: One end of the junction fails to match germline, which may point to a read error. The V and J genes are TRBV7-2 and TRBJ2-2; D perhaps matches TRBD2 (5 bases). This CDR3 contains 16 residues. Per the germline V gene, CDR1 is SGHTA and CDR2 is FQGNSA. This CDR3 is CASSLVRDLNTGELLF. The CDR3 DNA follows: TGTGCCAGCAGCTTAGTACGAGACTTGAACACCGGGGAGCTGCTTTTT. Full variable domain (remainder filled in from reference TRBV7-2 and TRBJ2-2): GAGVSQSPSNKVTEKGKDVELRCDPISGHTALYWYRQSLGQGLEFLIYFQGNSAPDKSGLPSDRFSAERTGGSVSTLTIQRTQQEDSAVYLCASSLVRDLNTGELLFGEGSRLTVL.

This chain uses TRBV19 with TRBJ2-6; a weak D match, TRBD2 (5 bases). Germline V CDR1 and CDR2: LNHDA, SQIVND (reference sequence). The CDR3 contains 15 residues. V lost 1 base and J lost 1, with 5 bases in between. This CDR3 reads CASSIAGSGANVLTF. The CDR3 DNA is TGTGCCAGTAGTATAGCGGGGTCTGGGGCCAACGTCCTGACTTTC.

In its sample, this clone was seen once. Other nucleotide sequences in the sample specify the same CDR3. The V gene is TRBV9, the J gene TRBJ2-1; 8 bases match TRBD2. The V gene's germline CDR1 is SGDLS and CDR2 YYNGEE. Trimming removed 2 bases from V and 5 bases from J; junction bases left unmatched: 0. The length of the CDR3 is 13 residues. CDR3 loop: CASSVSGDNEQFF. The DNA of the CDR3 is TGTGCCAGCAGCGTTAGCGGGGACAATGAGCAGTTCTTC.

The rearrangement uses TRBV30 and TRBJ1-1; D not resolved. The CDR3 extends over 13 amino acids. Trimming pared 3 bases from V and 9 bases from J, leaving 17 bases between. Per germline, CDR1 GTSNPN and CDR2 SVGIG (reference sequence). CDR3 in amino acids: CAWSATGFSKAFF. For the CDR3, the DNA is TGTGCCTGGAGCGCCACGGGGTTTTCTAAAGCTTTCTTT.

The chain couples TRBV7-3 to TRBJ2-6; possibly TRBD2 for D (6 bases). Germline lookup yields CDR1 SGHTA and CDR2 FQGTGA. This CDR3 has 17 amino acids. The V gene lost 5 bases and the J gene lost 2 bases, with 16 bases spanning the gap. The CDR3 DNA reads TGTGCCAGCAGCCGTGAGAACTTAGCGGCTGGGGCCAACGTCCTGACTTTC. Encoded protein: CASSRENLAAGANVLTF.

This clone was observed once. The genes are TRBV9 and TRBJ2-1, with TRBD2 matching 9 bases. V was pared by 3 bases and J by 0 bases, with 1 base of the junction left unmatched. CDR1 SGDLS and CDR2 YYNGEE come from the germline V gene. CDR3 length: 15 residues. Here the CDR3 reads CASSGRGGSYNEQFF. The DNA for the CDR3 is TGTGCCAGCAGCGGGCGGGGGGGCTCCTACAATGAGCAGTTCTTC.

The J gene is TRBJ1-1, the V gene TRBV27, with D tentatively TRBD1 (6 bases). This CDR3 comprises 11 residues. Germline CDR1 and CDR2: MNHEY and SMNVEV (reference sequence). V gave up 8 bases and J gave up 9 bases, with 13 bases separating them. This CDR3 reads CASGAGGQAFF. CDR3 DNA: TGTGCCAGCGGTGCCGGGGGGCAAGCTTTCTTT.

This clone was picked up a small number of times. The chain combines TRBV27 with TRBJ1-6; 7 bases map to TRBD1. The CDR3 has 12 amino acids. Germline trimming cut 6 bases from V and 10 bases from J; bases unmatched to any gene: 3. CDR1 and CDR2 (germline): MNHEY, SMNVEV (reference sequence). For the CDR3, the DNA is TGTGCCAGCAGGAAGGGGGCCTCACCCCTCCACTTT. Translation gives CASRKGASPLHF.

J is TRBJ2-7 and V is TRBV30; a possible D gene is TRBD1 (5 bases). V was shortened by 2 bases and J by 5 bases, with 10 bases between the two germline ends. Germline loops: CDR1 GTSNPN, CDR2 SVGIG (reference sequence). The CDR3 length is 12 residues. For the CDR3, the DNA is TGTGCCTGGAGTAGGGGTCTGGACGAGCAGTACTTC. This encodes CAWSRGLDEQYF.

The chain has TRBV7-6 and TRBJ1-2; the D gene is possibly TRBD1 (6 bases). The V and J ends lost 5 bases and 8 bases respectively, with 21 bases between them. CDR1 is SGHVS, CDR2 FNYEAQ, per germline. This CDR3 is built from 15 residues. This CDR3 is CASSTMSGRGGGYTF. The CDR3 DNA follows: TGTGCCAGCAGCACCATGTCTGGCAGGGGTGGCGGCTACACCTTC.